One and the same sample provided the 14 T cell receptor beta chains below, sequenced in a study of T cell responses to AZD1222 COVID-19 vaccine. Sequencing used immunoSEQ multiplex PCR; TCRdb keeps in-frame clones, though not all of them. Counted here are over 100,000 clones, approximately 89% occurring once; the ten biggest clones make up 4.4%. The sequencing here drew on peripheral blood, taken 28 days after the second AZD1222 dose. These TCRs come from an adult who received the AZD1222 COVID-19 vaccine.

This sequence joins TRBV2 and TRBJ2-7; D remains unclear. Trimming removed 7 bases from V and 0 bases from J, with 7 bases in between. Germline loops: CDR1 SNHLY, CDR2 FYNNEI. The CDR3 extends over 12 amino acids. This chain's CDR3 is CASTGLSYEQYF. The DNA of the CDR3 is TGTGCCAGCACGGGTCTCTCCTACGAGCAGTACTTC.

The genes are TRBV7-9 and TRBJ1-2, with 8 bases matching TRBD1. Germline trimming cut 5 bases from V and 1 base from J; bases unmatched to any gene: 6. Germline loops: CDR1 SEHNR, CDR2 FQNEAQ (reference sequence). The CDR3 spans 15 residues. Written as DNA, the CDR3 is TGTGCCAGCAGCCGTGGACAGGGCGTTAACTATGGCTACACCTTC. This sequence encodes CASSRGQGVNYGYTF.

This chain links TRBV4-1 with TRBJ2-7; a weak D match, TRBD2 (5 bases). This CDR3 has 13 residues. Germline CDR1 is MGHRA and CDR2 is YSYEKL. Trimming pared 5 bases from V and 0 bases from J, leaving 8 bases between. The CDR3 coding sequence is TGCGCCAGCAGCAAGACTAACTCCTACGAGCAGTACTTC. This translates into CASSKTNSYEQYF.

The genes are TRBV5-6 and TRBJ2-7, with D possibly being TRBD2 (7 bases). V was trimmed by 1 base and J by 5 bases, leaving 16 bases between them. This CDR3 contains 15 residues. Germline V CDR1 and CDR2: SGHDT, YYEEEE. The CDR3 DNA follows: TGTGCCAGCAGCTTGTTGCGGGGGCGCTTCGACGAGCAGTACTTC. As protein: CASSLLRGRFDEQYF.

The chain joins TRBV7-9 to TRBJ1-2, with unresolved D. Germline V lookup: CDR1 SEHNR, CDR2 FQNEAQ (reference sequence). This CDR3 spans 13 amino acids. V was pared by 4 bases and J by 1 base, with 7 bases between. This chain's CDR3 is CASSSRDNYGYTF. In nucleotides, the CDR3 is TGTGCCAGCAGCTCCCGGGATAACTATGGCTACACCTTC.

The CDR3: CAWSVVGRGGYEQYF. The DNA for the CDR3 is TGTGCCTGGAGTGTAGTGGGTCGGGGGGGCTACGAGCAGTACTTC. J is TRBJ2-7 and V is TRBV30; 8 bases agree with TRBD2. CDR1 is GTSNPN and CDR2 is SVGIG in the germline V gene (reference sequence). The CDR3 spans 15 residues. J lost 3 bases, V lost 0 bases, and 7 bases had no gene match.

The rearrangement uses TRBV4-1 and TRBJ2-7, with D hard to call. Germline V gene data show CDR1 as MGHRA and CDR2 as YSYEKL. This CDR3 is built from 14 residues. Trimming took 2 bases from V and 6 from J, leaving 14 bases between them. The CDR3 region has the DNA TGCGCCAGCAGCCAATCGCTTATCCGGCTCGAGCAGTACTTC. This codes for CASSQSLIRLEQYF.

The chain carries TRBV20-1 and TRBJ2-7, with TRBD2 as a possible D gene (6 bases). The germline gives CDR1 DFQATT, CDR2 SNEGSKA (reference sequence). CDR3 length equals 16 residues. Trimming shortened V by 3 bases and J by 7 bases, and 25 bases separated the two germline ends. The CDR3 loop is CSASEERVGGPGEQYF. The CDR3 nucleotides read TGCAGTGCTAGTGAAGAGCGTGTCGGGGGACCCGGGGAGCAGTACTTC.

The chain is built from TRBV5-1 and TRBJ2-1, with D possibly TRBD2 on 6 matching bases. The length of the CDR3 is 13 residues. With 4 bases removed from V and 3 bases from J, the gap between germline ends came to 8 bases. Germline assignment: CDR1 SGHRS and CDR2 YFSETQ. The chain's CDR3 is CASSVGLYNEQFF. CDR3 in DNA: TGCGCCAGCAGCGTGGGACTCTACAATGAGCAGTTCTTC.

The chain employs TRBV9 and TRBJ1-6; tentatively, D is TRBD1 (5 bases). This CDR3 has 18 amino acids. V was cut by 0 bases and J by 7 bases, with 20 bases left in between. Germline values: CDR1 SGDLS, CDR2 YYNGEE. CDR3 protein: CASSVDPLSGGPNSPLHF. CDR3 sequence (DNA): TGTGCCAGCAGCGTAGATCCCCTCTCGGGGGGACCCAATTCACCCCTCCACTTT. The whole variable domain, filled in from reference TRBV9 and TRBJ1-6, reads DSGVTQTPKHLITATGQRVTLRCSPRSGDLSVYWYQQSLDQGLQFLIQYYNGEERAKGNILERFSAQQFPDLHSELNLSSLELGDSALYFCASSVDPLSGGPNSPLHFGNGTRLTVT.

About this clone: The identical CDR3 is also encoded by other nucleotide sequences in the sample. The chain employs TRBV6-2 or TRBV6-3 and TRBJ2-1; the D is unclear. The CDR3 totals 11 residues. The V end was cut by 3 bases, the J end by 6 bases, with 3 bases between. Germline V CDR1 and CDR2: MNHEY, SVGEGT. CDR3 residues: CASSYSNEQFF. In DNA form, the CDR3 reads TGTGCCAGCAGTTATAGCAATGAGCAGTTCTTC.

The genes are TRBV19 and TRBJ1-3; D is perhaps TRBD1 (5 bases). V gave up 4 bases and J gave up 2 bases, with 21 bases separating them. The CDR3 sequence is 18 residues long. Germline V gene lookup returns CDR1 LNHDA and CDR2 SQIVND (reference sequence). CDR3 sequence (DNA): TGTGCCAGTAGTAGAGGCATGGGGGAAGGACGGGCTGGAAACACCATATATTTT. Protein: CASSRGMGEGRAGNTIYF.

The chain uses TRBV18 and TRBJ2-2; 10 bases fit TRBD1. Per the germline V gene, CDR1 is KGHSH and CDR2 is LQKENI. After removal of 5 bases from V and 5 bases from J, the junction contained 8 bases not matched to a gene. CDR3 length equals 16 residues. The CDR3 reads CASSSNRDRGTGELFF. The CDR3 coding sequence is TGTGCCAGCTCATCGAACCGGGACAGGGGTACCGGGGAGCTGTTTTTT.

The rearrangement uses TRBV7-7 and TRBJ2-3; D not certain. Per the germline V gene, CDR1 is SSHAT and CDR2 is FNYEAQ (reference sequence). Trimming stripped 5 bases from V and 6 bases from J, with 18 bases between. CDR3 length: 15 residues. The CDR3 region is CASSTGPQRADTQYF. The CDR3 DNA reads TGTGCCAGCAGCACCGGGCCGCAACGAGCTGATACGCAGTATTTT.